The 11 T cell receptor gamma chains reported below all come from one sample, sequenced in a study of Vδ1+ human thymocytes. Study observations and caveats: Thymic TRG and TRD repertoires appeared highly polyclonal.

Extracted RNA was reverse transcribed into cDNA. Multiplex PCR used pooled V-gene forward primers and a constant-region reverse primer to amplify CDR3s. TCRdb redid clone calling on the multiplex PCR reads using CATT. The profile shows 36,000 or so gamma-chain clones, 20% to 25% of them singletons. Their specific antigens are unknown. Sequencing was carried out using Vdelta1+ gamma-delta thymocytes from the thymus. Regarding subset: FACS-sorted CD3+ TCRalphabeta- TCRVdelta1+ TCRVdelta2- thymocytes. Receptors were obtained from a girl under three years old who had congenital heart surgery.

The table lists this clone with a few counts. A much more abundant neighbour one base away suggests this may be a read error. At the DNA level, this CDR3 is encoded by other sequences in the same sample as well. The chain carries TRGV4 and TRGJ1 or TRGJ2. Germline V CDR1 and CDR2: EGSTGY, YDSYTSSV. The V segment lost 0 bases and the J segment 5 bases; nucleotides outside the gene matches: 4. This CDR3 is built from 13 residues. The CDR3 DNA reads as TGTGCCACCTGGGATGGGCGTGATTATAAGAAACTCTTT. This sequence encodes CATWDGRDYKKLF.

This chain links TRGV5 with TRGJ1 or TRGJ2. Looked up from germline, CDR1 is VINAFY and CDR2 is YDVSNSKD. The V segment lost 1 base and the J segment 12 bases; nucleotides outside the gene matches: 15. This CDR3 is 14 amino acids long. The CDR3 here is CATWDRLLYGRKLF. CDR3 sequence (DNA): TGTGCCACCTGGGACAGATTGTTATACGGAAGGAAACTCTTT.

This clone was observed a handful of times. The same CDR3 arises from other DNA sequences in this sample as well. The V call is TRGV2, the J call TRGJ1 or TRGJ2. The CDR3 spans 13 residues. Germline CDR1 reads EGSNGY; CDR2 reads YDSYNSKV. The junction had 5 bases not matched to a gene; V was cut back by 0 bases and J by 6 bases. In DNA form, the CDR3 reads TGTGCCACCTGGGACGGGCCCGTTTATAAGAAACTCTTT. Its translation is CATWDGPVYKKLF.

This clone came up a few times. The rearrangement joins TRGV8 to TRGJ1 or TRGJ2. Germline CDR1 reads VENAVY; CDR2 reads YDSYNSRV. The V gene end was trimmed by 4 bases and the J gene end by 14 bases; junction bases not matched to a gene: 11. The CDR3 has 11 amino acids. The CDR3 DNA reads TGTGCCACCTGGGACGCTGGGAGGGAACTCTTT. This translates into CATWDAGRELF.

This clone was picked up a small number of times. This chain joins TRGV3 and TRGJ1 or TRGJ2. The ends lost 0 bases at V and 12 bases at J; junction bases unmatched: 8. Germline V gene sequence: CDR1 VTNTFY, CDR2 YDVSTARD (reference sequence). The CDR3 runs 12 residues. The CDR3: CATWDRLCGKLF. CDR3 DNA: TGTGCCACCTGGGACAGGCTCTGTGGGAAACTCTTT.

About this clone: Sequence at one end of the junction differs from germline and may be a read error. V gene TRGV2 combines with J gene TRGJ1 or TRGJ2. From germline, CDR1 is EGSNGY and CDR2 YDSYNSKV. This CDR3 contains 15 residues. The CDR3 bases are TGTGCCACCTGGGGCGGGCATTATCCTCAAGTTCGGAAACTCTTT. It codes for CATWGGHYPQVRKLF.

The rearrangement links TRGV9 to TRGJ1 or TRGJ2. V lost 3 bases, J lost 10 bases, and 9 bases stayed unmatched. CDR3 length: 12 amino acids. Germline V gives CDR1 GITISATS, CDR2 ISYDGTV (reference sequence). CDR3: CALWERSMKKLF. CDR3 sequence (DNA): TGTGCCTTGTGGGAGAGAAGTATGAAGAAACTCTTT.

This clone was counted only a few times. The rearrangement uses TRGV9 and TRGJ1 or TRGJ2. With V trimmed by 3 bases and J by 3 bases, 8 bases remained unmatched. The CDR3 extends over 14 amino acids. CDR1 and CDR2 from the germline V gene are GITISATS and ISYDGTV (reference sequence). The CDR3 DNA sequence: TGTGCCTTGTGGGAGCCCTGGGGTTATTATAAGAAACTCTTT. Its translation is CALWEPWGYYKKLF.

This clone was counted between two and nine times. V gene TRGV8 combines with J gene TRGJ1 or TRGJ2. The V gene end was trimmed by 0 bases and the J gene end by 6 bases; junction bases not matched to a gene: 2. This CDR3 comprises 12 residues. Germline V lookup: CDR1 VENAVY, CDR2 YDSYNSRV. CDR3 nucleotide sequence: TGTGCCACCTGGGATAGGATTTATAAGAAACTCTTT. The encoded protein is CATWDRIYKKLF.

About this clone itself: This could be a read error, since a much larger clone is one nucleotide away. Other DNA sequences within the sample encode an identical CDR3. The rearrangement uses TRGV2 and TRGJ1 or TRGJ2. The CDR3 spans 14 residues. V trimming: 1 base; J trimming: 1 base; junction bases outside the gene matches: 4. The germline gives CDR1 EGSNGY, CDR2 YDSYNSKV. In DNA, the CDR3 is TGTGCCACCTGGGACGGCCTAAATTATTATAAGAAACTCTTT. It yields the protein CATWDGLNYYKKLF.

This chain connects TRGV8 to TRGJP2. The CDR3 is 16 amino acids. Looked up from germline, CDR1 is VENAVY and CDR2 is YDSYNSRV. V trimming: 2 bases; J trimming: 5 bases; junction bases outside the gene matches: 11. The CDR3 here is CATWDTGRGSDWIKTF. The CDR3 DNA follows: TGTGCCACCTGGGATACCGGGAGAGGGAGTGATTGGATCAAGACGTTT.